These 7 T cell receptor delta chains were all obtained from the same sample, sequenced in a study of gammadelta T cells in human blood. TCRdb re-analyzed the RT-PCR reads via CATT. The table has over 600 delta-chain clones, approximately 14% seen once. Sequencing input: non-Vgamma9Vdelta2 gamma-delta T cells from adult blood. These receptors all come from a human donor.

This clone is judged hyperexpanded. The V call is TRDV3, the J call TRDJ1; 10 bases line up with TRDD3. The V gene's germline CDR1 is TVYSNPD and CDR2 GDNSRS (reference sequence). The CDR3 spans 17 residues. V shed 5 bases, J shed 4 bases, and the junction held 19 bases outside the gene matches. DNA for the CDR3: TGTGCCCGTTCTCCTACGCTGGGGGATAAGGGGGTCGATAAACTCATCTTT. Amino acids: CARSPTLGDKGVDKLIF.

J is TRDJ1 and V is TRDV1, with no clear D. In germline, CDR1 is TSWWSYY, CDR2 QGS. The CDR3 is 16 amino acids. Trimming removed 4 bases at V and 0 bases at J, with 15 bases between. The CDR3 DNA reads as TGTGCTCTTGGGGCCCTCCGGTGGAAGTACACCGATAAACTCATCTTT. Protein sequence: CALGALRWKYTDKLIF.

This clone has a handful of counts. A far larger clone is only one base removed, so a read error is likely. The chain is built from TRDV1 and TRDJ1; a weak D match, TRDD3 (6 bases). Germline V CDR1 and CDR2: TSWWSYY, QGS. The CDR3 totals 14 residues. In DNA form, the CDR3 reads TGTGCTCGTGGGGATGACTACGAAAACGATAAACTCATCTTT. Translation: CARGDDYENDKLIF.

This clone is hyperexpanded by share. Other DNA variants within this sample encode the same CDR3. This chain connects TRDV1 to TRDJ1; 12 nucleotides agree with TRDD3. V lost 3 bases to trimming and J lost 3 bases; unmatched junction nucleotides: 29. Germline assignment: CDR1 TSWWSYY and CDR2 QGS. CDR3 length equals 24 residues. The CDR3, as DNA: TGTGCTCTTGGGGACCTCTCCCTTGCCTTCCTCCATTACTGGGGGATACAAGGTGCCGATAAACTCATCTTT. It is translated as CALGDLSLAFLHYWGIQGADKLIF.

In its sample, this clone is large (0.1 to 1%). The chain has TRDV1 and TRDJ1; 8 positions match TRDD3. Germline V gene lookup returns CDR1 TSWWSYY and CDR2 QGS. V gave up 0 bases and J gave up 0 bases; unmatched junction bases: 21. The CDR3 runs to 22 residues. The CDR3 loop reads CALGELPLRGYWGFSYTDKLIF. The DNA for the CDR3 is TGTGCTCTTGGGGAACTTCCCCTACGTGGGTACTGGGGGTTTTCCTACACCGATAAACTCATCTTT.

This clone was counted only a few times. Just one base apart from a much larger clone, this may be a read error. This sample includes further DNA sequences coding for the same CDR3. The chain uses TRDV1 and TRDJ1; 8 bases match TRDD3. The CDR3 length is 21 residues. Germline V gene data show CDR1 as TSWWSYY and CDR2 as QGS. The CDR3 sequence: CALGECHLLGAWGLYTDKLIF. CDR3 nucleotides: TGTGCTCTTGGGGAATGTCATTTACTGGGGGCCTGGGGCCTTTACACCGATAAGCTCATCTTT.

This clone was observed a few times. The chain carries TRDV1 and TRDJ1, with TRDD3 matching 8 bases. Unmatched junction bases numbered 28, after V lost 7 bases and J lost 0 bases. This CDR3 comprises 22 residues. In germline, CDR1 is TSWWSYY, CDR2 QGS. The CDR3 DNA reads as TGTGCTCTTGATTCAGCCTTCTCAAACCCTTACTGGGGGCCGGAGTACACCGATAAACTCATCTTT. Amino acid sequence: CALDSAFSNPYWGPEYTDKLIF.